The 12 T cell receptor beta chains in this list originate from one sample, sequenced in a study of cytomegalovirus exposure and HLA in healthy donors. PCR involved 60 Vbeta and 13 Jbeta primers. Generated by immunoSEQ multiplex PCR, the TCRdb table keeps only in-frame clones and is missing some. The table lists about 140,000 clones, approximately 80% of them singletons. Specimen: PBMCs. These receptors were collected from a middle-aged man in good health and CMV-seronegative.

The rearrangement links TRBV9 to TRBJ1-2; TRBD1 matches 9 bases. This CDR3 region has 17 residues. Germline CDR1 reads SGDLS; CDR2 reads YYNGEE. Trimming at V came to 0 bases and at J to 0 bases, leaving 6 bases not matched to a gene. The CDR3 spells CASSVALDRGPNYGYTF. DNA of the CDR3: TGTGCCAGCAGCGTAGCCTTGGACAGGGGCCCTAACTATGGCTACACCTTC.

The chain employs TRBV9 and TRBJ2-5; TRBD2 aligns across 8 bases. CDR3 size: 18 residues. Germline V CDR1 and CDR2: SGDLS, YYNGEE. V was clipped by 0 bases and J by 5 bases; unmatched bases: 15. In nucleotides, the CDR3 is TGTGCCAGCAGCGTAGGGCTTTCGGGAGGGCCCATCGGGGAGACCCAGTACTTC. This encodes CASSVGLSGGPIGETQYF.

This clone showed up just a few times. This chain connects TRBV30 to TRBJ2-7; 12 bases map to TRBD1. V shed 4 bases and J 6 bases; nucleotides not matched to a gene: 4. Germline values: CDR1 GTSNPN, CDR2 SVGIG (reference sequence). The CDR3 is made up of 13 amino acids. As DNA, the CDR3 is TGTGCCTGGAAGGGGACAGGGGGCCGCGAGCAGTACTTC. It is translated as CAWKGTGGREQYF.

V usage is TRBV19 and J usage is TRBJ2-7; 7 nucleotides match TRBD1. V trimming: 5 bases; J trimming: 2 bases; junction bases outside the gene matches: 9. The CDR3 loop spans 15 amino acids. CDR1 is LNHDA, CDR2 SQIVND, per germline (reference sequence). As DNA, the CDR3 is TGTGCCAGTAGTCTCGAACCGGGACAGACCTACGAGCAGTACTTC. This codes for CASSLEPGQTYEQYF.

This chain links TRBV29-1 with TRBJ2-1; D is perhaps TRBD2 (6 bases). The V gene's germline CDR1 is SQVTM and CDR2 ANQGSEA. This CDR3 comprises 14 residues. The ends were cut back, 4 bases at V and 1 base at J, with 11 bases in the middle. In nucleotides, the CDR3 is TGCAGCGTTGTGCTAGCGCGGTCCTACAATGAGCAGTTCTTC. This encodes CSVVLARSYNEQFF.

The V and J genes are TRBV7-2 and TRBJ2-3; tentatively, D is TRBD2 (6 bases). The V end lost 1 base, the J end lost 5 bases, and 10 bases lay between the germline ends. The CDR3 loop spans 14 amino acids. Looked up from germline, CDR1 is SGHTA and CDR2 is FQGNSA. CDR3 nucleotides: TGTGCCAGCAGCTTAGGACTAGTCGGAGATACGCAGTATTTT. Its protein is CASSLGLVGDTQYF.

This clone was observed a single time. The chain couples TRBV7-9 to TRBJ1-1; D gene ambiguous. The CDR3 sequence is 12 residues long. The V end lost 5 bases, the J end lost 9 bases, and 13 bases lay between the germline ends. Germline V gene lookup returns CDR1 SEHNR and CDR2 FQNEAQ (reference sequence). CDR3 residues: CASSLQGDKAFF. The CDR3 DNA reads as TGTGCCAGCAGCCTACAAGGAGATAAAGCTTTCTTT.

The chain links TRBV7-2 to TRBJ2-1, with 11 bases identical to TRBD2. V lost 2 bases to trimming and J lost 8 bases; unmatched junction nucleotides: 5. The CDR3 contains 15 residues. The V gene's germline CDR1 is SGHTA and CDR2 FQGNSA. As DNA, the CDR3 is TGTGCCAGCAGCTTAATAGCGGGAGGGCCTTATGAGCAGTTCTTC. Translated, it gives CASSLIAGGPYEQFF.

This clone was picked up a small number of times. The chain links TRBV7-9 to TRBJ2-2; possible D gene TRBD2, 6 bases. The CDR3 length is 12 residues. Looked up from germline, CDR1 is SEHNR and CDR2 is FQNEAQ (reference sequence). The V end lost 5 bases, the J end lost 6 bases, and 7 bases lay between the germline ends. CDR3 region: CASSRESGELFF. CDR3 DNA: TGTGCCAGCAGCCGGGAGTCCGGGGAGCTGTTTTTT.

V and J are TRBV28 and TRBJ2-3; 7 bases are shared with TRBD1. This CDR3 contains 16 residues. CDR1 and CDR2 (germline): MDHEN, SYDVKM. V shed 2 bases and J 2 bases; nucleotides not matched to a gene: 7. The DNA of the CDR3 is TGTGCCAGCAGTTTAGGAGCAGGGGGTGTCACAGATACGCAGTATTTT. Protein: CASSLGAGGVTDTQYF.

This rearrangement joins TRBV28 to TRBJ1-4; D is undetermined. The V gene's germline CDR1 is MDHEN and CDR2 SYDVKM. The CDR3 is made up of 13 amino acids. Trimming pared 2 bases from V and 3 bases from J, leaving 4 bases between. As DNA, the CDR3 is TGTGCCAGCAGTTTACTCTCTAATGAAAAACTGTTTTTT. It codes for CASSLLSNEKLFF. Full variable domain (missing parts from reference TRBV28 and TRBJ1-4): DVKVTQSSRYLVKRTGEKVFLECVQDMDHENMFWYRQDPGLGLRLIYFSYDVKMKEKGDIPEGYSVSREKKERFSLILESASTNQTSMYLCASSLLSNEKLFFGSGTQLSVL.

The V and J genes are TRBV28 and TRBJ2-7; 7 bases agree with TRBD2. The length of the CDR3 is 16 residues. The V segment lost 10 bases and the J segment 4 bases; nucleotides outside the gene matches: 19. CDR1 MDHEN and CDR2 SYDVKM come from the germline V gene. The CDR3 DNA reads as TGTGCCACCACTTCTCAGTGGGCGGGAGTCCCATACGAGCAGTACTTC. Translating it yields CATTSQWAGVPYEQYF.